Below are 28 T cell receptor beta chains sequenced from a single sample in a study of immune cell composition in non-small cell lung cancer. Data came from immunoSEQ multiplex PCR; TCRdb stores just in-frame clones and leaves some out. The sample consists of approximately 4,000 clones, 70% to 85% of them appearing once. Sequences were obtained from lung tumor tissue. The receptors derive from a human donor with non-small cell lung cancer.

The chain recombines TRBV28 with TRBJ2-3; the D is unclear. CDR1 is MDHEN, CDR2 SYDVKM, per germline. The CDR3 contains 12 residues. Trimming removed 5 bases at V and 3 bases at J, with 6 bases between. The CDR3 DNA follows: TGTGCCAGCAGTGAATTTACAGATACGCAGTATTTT. As protein: CASSEFTDTQYF.

The chain has TRBV7-3 and TRBJ2-7, with 8 positions matching TRBD2. Germline CDR1 is SGHTA and CDR2 is FQGTGA. V shed 2 bases and J 2 bases; nucleotides not matched to a gene: 2. This CDR3 contains 14 residues. CDR3 DNA sequence: TGTGCCAGCAGCTTAGCGGGAGGCACCTACGAGCAGTACTTC. Protein product: CASSLAGGTYEQYF.

The chain carries TRBV2 and TRBJ2-7; 10 nucleotides match TRBD1. J lost 3 bases, V lost 4 bases, and 6 bases had no gene match. CDR1 and CDR2 (germline): SNHLY, FYNNEI. The length of the CDR3 is 15 residues. CDR3 DNA: TGTGCCAGCAGTGGTGGGACAGGGGACATCTACGAGCAGTACTTC. Encoded protein: CASSGGTGDIYEQYF.

The rearrangement links TRBV11-2 to TRBJ2-1; D uncertain. The CDR3 runs to 14 residues. Germline loops: CDR1 SGHAT, CDR2 FQNNGV. The V and J ends lost 0 bases and 9 bases respectively, with 12 bases between them. CDR3 sequence reads: CASSLDATGFEQFF. The CDR3 nucleotides read TGTGCCAGCAGCTTAGATGCTACTGGGTTTGAGCAGTTCTTC.

The chain couples TRBV28 to TRBJ2-6, with 8 bases fitting TRBD1. The CDR3 length is 15 residues. CDR1 is MDHEN, CDR2 SYDVKM, per germline. V lost 6 bases, J lost 0 bases, and 1 base stayed unmatched. This chain's CDR3 is CASRQGASGANVLTF. The DNA of the CDR3 is TGTGCCAGCAGGCAGGGGGCCTCTGGGGCCAACGTCCTGACTTTC.

V usage is TRBV11-1 and J usage is TRBJ2-6; D unresolved. V lost 2 bases and J lost 0, with 5 bases in between. This CDR3 has 15 residues. Germline CDR1 reads SGHAT; CDR2 reads FQDESV (reference sequence). CDR3 in DNA: TGTGCCAGCAGCTTATCAGACTCTGGGGCCAACGTCCTGACTTTC. Encoded protein: CASSLSDSGANVLTF.

V usage is TRBV15 and J usage is TRBJ2-7; 9 bases align to TRBD1. The trim removed 0 bases at V and 1 base at J, leaving 4 bases unmatched. Germline lookup yields CDR1 LNHNV and CDR2 YYDKDF (reference sequence). The CDR3 is 16 amino acids. CDR3 nucleotide sequence: TGTGCCACCAGCAGAGACCCCGGGACAGGGTCCTACGAGCAGTACTTC. This sequence encodes CATSRDPGTGSYEQYF. Full variable domain (rest looked up from reference TRBV15 and TRBJ2-7): DAMVIQNPRYQVTQFGKPVTLSCSQTLNHNVMYWYQQKSSQAPKLLFHYYDKDFNNEADTPDNFQSRRPNTSFCFLDIRSPGLGDTAMYLCATSRDPGTGSYEQYFGPGTRLTVT.

This clone was seen only once. This chain connects TRBV7-2 to TRBJ2-5; D is unclear. This CDR3 is 14 amino acids long. V was pared by 1 base and J by 4 bases, with 10 bases between. Germline CDR1 reads SGHTA; CDR2 reads FQGNSA. The CDR3 bases are TGTGCCAGCAGCTTAGACAGACGAGGAGAGACCCAGTACTTC. Translated, it gives CASSLDRRGETQYF.

The CDR3 loop reads CASSVASGSYEQYF. CDR3 nucleotides: TGTGCCAGCAGCGTAGCTAGCGGCTCCTACGAGCAGTACTTC. The chain recombines TRBV9 with TRBJ2-7; 7 bases align to TRBD2. With 0 bases clipped from V and 0 bases from J, the junction kept 0 bases outside the gene matches. Germline values: CDR1 SGDLS, CDR2 YYNGEE. CDR3 length: 14 amino acids.

The J gene is TRBJ2-1, the V gene TRBV6-1; D not certain. This CDR3 has 11 amino acids. V was clipped by 4 bases and J by 10 bases, with 8 bases between them. Germline CDR1 and CDR2: MNHNS and SASEGT. DNA for the CDR3: TGTGCCAGCAGTGCCCAAAGAGAGCAGTTCTTC. Translating gives CASSAQREQFF.

This rearrangement joins TRBV5-1 to TRBJ2-2; possible D gene TRBD2, 5 bases. Germline assignment: CDR1 SGHRS and CDR2 YFSETQ. V was trimmed by 0 bases and J by 5 bases, leaving 8 bases between them. The CDR3 covers 14 residues. DNA for the CDR3: TGCGCCAGCAGCTTGGTCGGGGAAACCGGGGAGCTGTTTTTT. Its translation is CASSLVGETGELFF.

This clone was counted a few times. The chain uses TRBV2 and TRBJ1-5; D is uncertain. The CDR3 contains 14 residues. Germline lookup yields CDR1 SNHLY and CDR2 FYNNEI. Trimming removed 3 bases from V and 0 bases from J, with 6 bases in between. CDR3 bases: TGTGCCAGCAGTGACGGCTATAGCAATCAGCCCCAGCATTTT. This codes for CASSDGYSNQPQHF.

The V gene is TRBV6-6, the J gene TRBJ2-1, with unresolved D. Germline V gene data show CDR1 as MNHNY and CDR2 as SVGAGI (reference sequence). The V end was cut by 7 bases, the J end by 9 bases, with 22 bases between. This CDR3 is built from 15 residues. CDR3 in amino acids: CASTISPDQRVEQFF. The CDR3, as DNA: TGTGCCAGCACGATATCCCCAGATCAACGGGTTGAGCAGTTCTTC.

The chain carries TRBV18 and TRBJ2-3, with 7 bases aligning to TRBD1. Germline V CDR1 and CDR2: KGHSH, LQKENI. V lost 4 bases and J lost 1; bases outside the gene matches: 2. The CDR3 consists of 14 residues. The DNA for the CDR3 is TGTGCCAGCTCACTTACAGGGGGCACAGATACGCAGTATTTT. Its translation is CASSLTGGTDTQYF.

The chain links TRBV28 to TRBJ1-2; 7 bases line up with TRBD1. Germline V gene lookup returns CDR1 MDHEN and CDR2 SYDVKM. The CDR3 contains 13 residues. The trim removed 3 bases at V and 3 bases at J, leaving 1 base unmatched. CDR3 bases: TGTGCCAGCAGTTTCGACAGGGACTATGGCTACACCTTC. It translates to CASSFDRDYGYTF.

V gene TRBV14 combines with J gene TRBJ2-1; 11 bases line up with TRBD2. The CDR3 has 15 residues. Trimming took 1 base from V and 9 from J; bases not matched to a gene: 5. Germline-derived CDR1 and CDR2 are SGHDN and FVKESK. The CDR3 DNA is TGTGCCAGCAGCCAAGCCTCTAGCGGGAGGAGTGAGCAGTTCTTC. It yields the protein CASSQASSGRSEQFF.

The rearrangement uses TRBV19 and TRBJ2-1, with 13 nucleotides matching TRBD2. The length of the CDR3 is 16 residues. V gave up 4 bases and J gave up 5 bases; unmatched junction bases: 5. The germline V gene encodes CDR1 LNHDA and CDR2 SQIVND (reference sequence). The CDR3 here is CASSTLAGGPHNEQFF. The CDR3 DNA reads TGTGCCAGTAGTACACTAGCGGGAGGGCCCCACAATGAGCAGTTCTTC.

The V gene is TRBV7-2, the J gene TRBJ2-7; D is unclear. V was cut by 8 bases and J by 3 bases, with 11 bases left in between. Germline CDR1 and CDR2: SGHTA and FQGNSA. CDR3 length: 12 residues. The CDR3 nucleotides read TGTGCCAGCGGCGTTCCTGGCTACGAGCAGTACTTC. Its translation: CASGVPGYEQYF.

V and J are TRBV18 and TRBJ2-1; 7 nucleotides agree with TRBD2. CDR3 size: 13 residues. The J segment lost 5 bases and the V segment lost 4 bases, leaving 2 bases of the junction unmatched. Germline loops: CDR1 KGHSH, CDR2 LQKENI. The CDR3 DNA reads TGTGCCAGCTCACTGGGACTACACAATGAGCAGTTCTTC. Its protein is CASSLGLHNEQFF.

This clone is labeled large. The chain links TRBV28 to TRBJ1-2; D is uncertain. The CDR3 is 12 amino acids. Germline values: CDR1 MDHEN, CDR2 SYDVKM. Trimming removed 5 bases from V and 7 bases from J, with 11 bases in between. CDR3 sequence reads: CASSARERGYTF. The CDR3 coding sequence is TGTGCCAGCAGTGCCCGGGAGCGTGGCTACACCTTC.

J is TRBJ2-1 and V is TRBV4-2; 13 bases align to TRBD2. The CDR3 runs 17 residues. CDR1 LGHNA and CDR2 YNFKEQ come from the germline V gene. After removal of 4 bases from V and 4 bases from J, the junction contained 7 bases not matched to a gene. The CDR3: CASSRVLAGGEYNEQFF. DNA for the CDR3: TGTGCCAGCAGCCGCGTACTAGCGGGAGGGGAGTACAATGAGCAGTTCTTC.

This clone was detected only a few times. The rearrangement joins TRBV27 to TRBJ1-2; D is perhaps TRBD1 (5 bases). Germline V lookup: CDR1 MNHEY, CDR2 SMNVEV (reference sequence). V was clipped by 6 bases and J by 7 bases, with 18 bases between them. The CDR3 loop spans 14 amino acids. CDR3 sequence: CASSPLTQGGGYTF. As DNA, the CDR3 is TGTGCCAGCAGCCCACTGACCCAGGGTGGTGGCTACACCTTC.

The chain couples TRBV28 to TRBJ2-7; D unclear. Germline loops: CDR1 MDHEN, CDR2 SYDVKM. The V end was cut by 6 bases, the J end by 0 bases, with 12 bases between. This CDR3 region has 14 residues. The DNA of the CDR3 is TGTGCCAGCAGCCCGGATGAGAGCTCCTACGAGCAGTACTTC. The encoded protein is CASSPDESSYEQYF. The full variable domain, completed using reference TRBV28 and TRBJ2-7, is DVKVTQSSRYLVKRTGEKVFLECVQDMDHENMFWYRQDPGLGLRLIYFSYDVKMKEKGDIPEGYSVSREKKERFSLILESASTNQTSMYLCASSPDESSYEQYFGPGTRLTVT.

This chain joins TRBV5-6 and TRBJ2-1; D is perhaps TRBD1 (5 bases). The ends were cut back, 4 bases at V and 8 bases at J, with 19 bases in the middle. Germline CDR1 and CDR2: SGHDT and YYEEEE. This CDR3 has 15 residues. Here the CDR3 reads CASSDAGWSSDEQFF. In DNA, the CDR3 is TGTGCCAGCAGCGACGCAGGGTGGTCAAGTGATGAGCAGTTCTTC. The full variable domain, rest sourced from reference TRBV5-6 and TRBJ2-1, is DAGVTQSPTHLIKTRGQQVTLRCSPKSGHDTVSWYQQALGQGPQFIFQYYEEEERQRGNFPDRFSGHQFPNYSSELNVNALLLGDSALYLCASSDAGWSSDEQFFGPGTRLTVL.

This chain joins TRBV19 and TRBJ2-7; 10 bases match TRBD1. The CDR3 totals 13 residues. J gave up 3 bases and V 4 bases, and 0 bases lay outside the gene matches. The V gene's germline CDR1 is LNHDA and CDR2 SQIVND (reference sequence). CDR3 DNA sequence: TGTGCCAGTAGTAGGACAGGGGGCTACGAGCAGTACTTC. Its translation: CASSRTGGYEQYF. Using reference TRBV19 and TRBJ2-7 for the parts outside the CDR3, the full variable domain is DGGITQSPKYLFRKEGQNVTLSCEQNLNHDAMYWYRQDPGQGLRLIYYSQIVNDFQKGDIAEGYSVSREKKESFPLTVTSAQKNPTAFYLCASSRTGGYEQYFGPGTRLTVT.

This clone was counted only a few times. The CDR3, as DNA: TGTGCCAGCAGCTTACAGGGGCTAGATAAGTACTTC. It codes for CASSLQGLDKYF. This chain joins TRBV7-9 and TRBJ2-7, with a possible D match to TRBD1 (6 bases). The CDR3 has 12 amino acids. The V gene's germline CDR1 is SEHNR and CDR2 FQNEAQ (reference sequence). Trimming removed 2 bases at V and 11 bases at J, with 13 bases between.

J is TRBJ2-1 and V is TRBV29-1; 7 bases align to TRBD2. Germline V CDR1 and CDR2: SQVTM, ANQGSEA. The CDR3 has 15 residues. The trim removed 3 bases at V and 3 bases at J, leaving 8 bases unmatched. The CDR3 region has the DNA TGCAGCGTTGAGGGTCTAGCGGAAAACTACAATGAGCAGTTCTTC. Translating it yields CSVEGLAENYNEQFF.

This chain connects TRBV20-1 to TRBJ1-2, with D maybe TRBD1 (5 bases). With 7 bases removed from V and 10 bases from J, the gap between germline ends came to 10 bases. Germline assignment: CDR1 DFQATT and CDR2 SNEGSKA (reference sequence). The CDR3 length is 9 residues. CDR3 residues: CSGKGYYTF. CDR3 sequence (DNA): TGCAGTGGCAAGGGGTACTACACCTTC.